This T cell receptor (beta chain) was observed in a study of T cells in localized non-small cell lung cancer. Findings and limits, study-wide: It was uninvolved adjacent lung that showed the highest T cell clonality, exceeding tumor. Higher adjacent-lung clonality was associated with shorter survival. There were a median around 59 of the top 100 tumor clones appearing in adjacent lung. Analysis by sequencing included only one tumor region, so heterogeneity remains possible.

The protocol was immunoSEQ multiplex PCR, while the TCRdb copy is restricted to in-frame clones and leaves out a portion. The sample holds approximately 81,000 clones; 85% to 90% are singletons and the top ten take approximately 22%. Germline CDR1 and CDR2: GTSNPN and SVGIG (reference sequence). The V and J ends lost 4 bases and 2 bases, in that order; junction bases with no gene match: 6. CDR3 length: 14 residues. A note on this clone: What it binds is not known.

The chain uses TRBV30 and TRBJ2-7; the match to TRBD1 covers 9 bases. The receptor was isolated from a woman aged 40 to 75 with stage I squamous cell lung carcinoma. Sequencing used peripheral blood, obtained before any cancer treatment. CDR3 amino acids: CAWTGTGTPYEQYF. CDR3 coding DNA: TGTGCCTGGACCGGGACAGGGACCCCCTACGAGCAGTACTTC.